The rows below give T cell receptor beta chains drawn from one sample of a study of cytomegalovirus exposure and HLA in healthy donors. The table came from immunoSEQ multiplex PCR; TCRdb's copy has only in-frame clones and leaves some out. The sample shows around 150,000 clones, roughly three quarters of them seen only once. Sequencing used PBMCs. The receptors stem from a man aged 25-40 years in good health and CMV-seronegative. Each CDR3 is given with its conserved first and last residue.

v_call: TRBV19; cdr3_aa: CASSIGSGPTGELFF
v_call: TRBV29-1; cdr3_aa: CSAAGGNEYGYTF
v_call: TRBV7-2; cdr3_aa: CASSLSRGTGANVLTF
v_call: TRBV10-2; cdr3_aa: CASNSGGDEQYF
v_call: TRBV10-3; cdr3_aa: CAIRPTGASTEAFF
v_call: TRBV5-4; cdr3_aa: CASSMTGSYNEQFF
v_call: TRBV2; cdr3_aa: CASRKDYRSYNEQFF
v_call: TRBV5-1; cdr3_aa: CASKEGTGSTDTQYF
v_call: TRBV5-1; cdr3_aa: CASSSGLAGGRSDTQYF
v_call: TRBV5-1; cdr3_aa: CASSAETYEQYF
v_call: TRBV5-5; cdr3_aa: CASSFMSGLTYEQYF
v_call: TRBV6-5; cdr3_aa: CASRGARMQFF
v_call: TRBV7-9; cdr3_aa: CASSLALKTGSGANVLTF
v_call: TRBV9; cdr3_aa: CASSTSQTSGRAGQLKETQYF
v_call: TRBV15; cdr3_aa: CATSSSSVEQYF
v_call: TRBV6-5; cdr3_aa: CASSRQENSYEQYF
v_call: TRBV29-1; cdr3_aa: CSVVGGSTDTQYF
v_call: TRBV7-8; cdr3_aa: CASSQRRGETQYF
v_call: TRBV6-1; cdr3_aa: CASSVRGWTSGTDTQYF
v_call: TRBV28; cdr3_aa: CASSFQGATGNTIYF
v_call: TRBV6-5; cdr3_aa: CASSSLAGKNTQYF
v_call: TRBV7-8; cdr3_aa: CASSVWASGSGENIQYF
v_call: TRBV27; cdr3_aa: CASSPQGPSYEQYF
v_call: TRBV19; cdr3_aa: CASSIEGGAYNEQFF
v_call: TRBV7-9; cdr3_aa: CASSPWAGHPGYTF
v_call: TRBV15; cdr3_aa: CATSLTSGGRTDTQYF
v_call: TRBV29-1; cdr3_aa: CSVEKGRVGEQFF
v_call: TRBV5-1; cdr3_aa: CASSLYVQDSGSYEQYF
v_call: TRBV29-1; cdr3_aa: CSVEDQGLATYNEQFF
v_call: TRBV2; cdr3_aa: CASSLSSYEQYF
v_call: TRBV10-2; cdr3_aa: CASSETSGIVADTQYF
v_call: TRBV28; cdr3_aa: CASSRGTGVYGYTF
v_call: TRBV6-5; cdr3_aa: CASSRPGRADTQYF
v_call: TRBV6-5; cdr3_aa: CASSYSGTESSYEQYF
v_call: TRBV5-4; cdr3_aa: CASSLSSRGPNYGYTF
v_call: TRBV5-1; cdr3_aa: CASSLGTGGSSGTGELFF
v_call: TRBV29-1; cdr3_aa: CSGSTGSEQYF
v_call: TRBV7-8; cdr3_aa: CASSLEGGNQPQHF
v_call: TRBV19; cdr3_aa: CASSTGGPPGEQFF
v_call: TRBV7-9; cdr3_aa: CASSAQGDTEAFF
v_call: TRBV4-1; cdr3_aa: CASSYGSSERDTQYF
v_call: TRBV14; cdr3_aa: CASSQGAAGVETQYF
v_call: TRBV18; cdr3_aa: CASSPPAAEQFF